This TCR beta chain stems from a study of cytomegalovirus exposure and HLA in healthy donors. Regarding the study as a whole: High sensitivity and specificity were reportedly achieved when the classifier diagnosed cytomegalovirus status. Sequencing likely generated an artifact that appeared as a cluster of highly shared sequence variants.

It was with 60 Vbeta and 13 Jbeta primers that the PCR ran. The data were produced by immunoSEQ multiplex PCR, yet TCRdb's version contains in-frame clones alone and is incomplete. The repertoire holds around 120,000 clones, with roughly four fifths as singletons. This CDR3 comprises 14 residues. Germline trimming cut 9 bases from V and 10 bases from J; bases unmatched to any gene: 11. Germline V gene sequence: CDR1 MDHEN, CDR2 SYDVKM. Details on this clone: Its antigen remains unidentified.

This TCR derives from a male donor in good health and CMV-seropositive. The chain carries TRBV28 and TRBJ2-1; 11 nucleotides agree with TRBD2. Sequences were obtained from PBMCs. In nucleotides, the CDR3 is TGTGCCAGTGAACAAGGTCTAGCGGGAGGAGAGCAGTTCTTC. Translated, it gives CASEQGLAGGEQFF.